At least ten counts were recorded for the clone carrying this T cell receptor beta chain. Its antigen is not known. The data were taken from a study of T cells in Graves' hyperthyroidism and ophthalmopathy. Study context: At initial diagnosis, before any treatment had begun, peripheral blood was obtained. Study-level findings and limits: Separating ophthalmopathy from stable hyperthyroidism was achieved by a 13 V-J model.

What was amplified from RNA transcripts were TCR beta CDR3 regions. First-round RT-PCR with HTBI primers amplified the TCR CDR3 region. One entry per CDR3 protein results from TCRdb running MiXCR on the multiplex PCR reads. The sample records around 390,000 distinct CDR3 sequences, approximately 15% being singletons. Uncontrolled infection, other autoimmune disease, pregnancy or lactation led to exclusion. This clonotype was obtained from a woman in her thirties with Graves' ophthalmopathy. Sequences were obtained from blood.

DNA for the CDR3: TGTGCCAGCAGCGGGGGCCCGGGGGGGGCCGAGCAGTACTTC. Residues: CASSGGPGGAEQYF. This chain links TRBV2 with TRBJ2-7, with 8 bases aligning to TRBD2. There are 14 residues in the CDR3. Germline V gives CDR1 SNHLY, CDR2 FYNNEI. V lost 6 bases, J lost 6 bases, and 10 bases stayed unmatched.